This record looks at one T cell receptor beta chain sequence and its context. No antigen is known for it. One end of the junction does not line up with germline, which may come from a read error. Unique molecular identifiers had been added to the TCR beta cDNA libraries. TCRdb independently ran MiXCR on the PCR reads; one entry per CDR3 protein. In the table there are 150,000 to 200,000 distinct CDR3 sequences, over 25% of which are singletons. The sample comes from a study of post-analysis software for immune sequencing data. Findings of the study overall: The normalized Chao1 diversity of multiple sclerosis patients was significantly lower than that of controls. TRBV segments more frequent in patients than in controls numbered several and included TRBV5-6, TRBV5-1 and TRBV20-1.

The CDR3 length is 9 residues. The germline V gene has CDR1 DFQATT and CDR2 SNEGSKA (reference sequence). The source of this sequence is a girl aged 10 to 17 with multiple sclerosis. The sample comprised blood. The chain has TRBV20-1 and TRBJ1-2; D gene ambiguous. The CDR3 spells CSATRGCTF. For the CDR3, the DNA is TGCAGTGCTACGCGTGGCTGCACCTTC.